The clone carrying this T cell receptor beta chain occurred a few times. What it binds is unknown. These data come from a study of response to subunit inactivated influenza vaccine. Study outcomes and limitations: Each seasonal flu vaccination may recruit only limited new T cells, authors suggested.

V was cut by 4 bases and J by 9 bases, with 13 bases left in between. The germline V gene has CDR1 SGHDT and CDR2 YYEEEE. This CDR3 has 12 residues. MiXCR, run by TCRdb on the RT-PCR reads, gives a single entry per CDR3 protein. The sample shows 530,000 or so distinct CDR3 sequences, over 25% of them seen only once. The origin of this receptor is a middle-aged man who received an inactivated influenza vaccine. The sequencing here drew on CD4+ T cells sorted from PBMCs, taken about 5 days after vaccination. V is TRBV5-6 and J is TRBJ2-5, with D tentatively TRBD2 (5 bases). CDR3 amino acids: CASSGSSLAQYF. DNA for the CDR3: TGTGCCAGCAGCGGGAGTAGTCTGGCCCAGTACTTC.